A single sample gave rise to the 7 T cell receptor beta chains below, sequenced in a study of T cells after posttransplantation cyclophosphamide. This table comes from immunoSEQ multiplex PCR, and its TCRdb copy is limited to in-frame clones, with some not included. The data hold tens of thousands of clones, with roughly 88% observed a single time. The specimen was PBMCs. These receptors were taken from a woman aged 60-75 years with a blood cancer, CMV-positive, and with a related stem cell donor.

As to this clone: Additional DNA sequences in this sample encode the identical CDR3. This rearrangement joins TRBV30 to TRBJ2-1; TRBD2 might be the D (6 bases). Germline CDR1 is GTSNPN and CDR2 is SVGIG (reference sequence). V was trimmed by 2 bases and J by 8 bases, leaving 13 bases between them. The CDR3 contains 13 residues. CDR3 amino acids: CAWSFLSGDEQFF. The DNA of the CDR3 is TGTGCCTGGAGTTTTCTTTCGGGAGATGAGCAGTTCTTC.

A single count supports this clone. The CDR3, as DNA: TGTGCCACCAGCAGATGGACTAGCTTGGGCGACGAGCAGTACTTC. Translation: CATSRWTSLGDEQYF. The chain uses TRBV15 and TRBJ2-7, with 8 bases fitting TRBD2. V was pared by 2 bases and J by 5 bases, with 8 bases of the junction left unmatched. This CDR3 region has 15 residues. CDR1 is LNHNV and CDR2 is YYDKDF in the germline V gene (reference sequence).

The gene calls are TRBV29-1 and TRBJ2-1, with a weak D call TRBD2 (5 bases). V lost 7 bases, J lost 2 bases, and 12 bases lay in between. Germline values: CDR1 SQVTM, CDR2 ANQGSEA. This CDR3 comprises 13 residues. The CDR3 region is CSDRRAAYNEQFF. CDR3 DNA: TGCAGCGATCGGCGGGCAGCCTACAATGAGCAGTTCTTC.

The V and J genes are TRBV5-1 and TRBJ2-1; 10 nucleotides agree with TRBD2. V shed 4 bases and J 4 bases; nucleotides not matched to a gene: 8. CDR1 and CDR2 (germline): SGHRS, YFSETQ. There are 16 residues in the CDR3. CDR3 DNA: TGCGCCAGCAGCGTCCCTCTAGCGGGAGCTTACAATGAGCAGTTCTTC. Translated: CASSVPLAGAYNEQFF. The entire variable domain, with the rest obtained from reference TRBV5-1 and TRBJ2-1, is as follows: KAGVTQTPRYLIKTRGQQVTLSCSPISGHRSVSWYQQTPGQGLQFLFEYFSETQRNKGNFPGRFSGRQFSNSRSEMNVSTLELGDSALYLCASSVPLAGAYNEQFFGPGTRLTVL.

This clone was counted a single time. The chain uses TRBV4-1 and TRBJ2-3; possible D gene TRBD2, 5 bases. Looked up from germline, CDR1 is MGHRA and CDR2 is YSYEKL. The CDR3 is 17 amino acids. Trimming removed 0 bases at V and 4 bases at J, with 17 bases between. The CDR3 DNA sequence: TGCGCCAGCAGCCAAGATTCGGCTAGCTATAGGGCAGATACGCAGTATTTT. Encoded protein: CASSQDSASYRADTQYF.

CDR3 protein: CASSLVAGGRETQYF. In nucleotides, the CDR3 is TGTGCCAGCAGCTTAGTAGCGGGAGGTCGAGAGACCCAGTACTTC. The chain uses TRBV7-9 and TRBJ2-5; 10 bases agree with TRBD2. Germline CDR1 and CDR2: SEHNR and FQNEAQ (reference sequence). The V and J ends lost 1 base and 4 bases, in that order; junction bases with no gene match: 3. This CDR3 comprises 15 residues.

V gene TRBV11-2 combines with J gene TRBJ1-1; D gene ambiguous. Trimming took 6 bases from V and 11 from J, leaving 19 bases between them. Per the germline V gene, CDR1 is SGHAT and CDR2 is FQNNGV. The CDR3 has 13 residues. The CDR3 sequence is CASSLETGSIAFF. The DNA of the CDR3 is TGTGCCAGCAGTCTAGAAACCGGGAGTATTGCTTTCTTT.